These 10 T cell receptor beta chains came from one sample sequenced in a study of blood T cell repertoires in COVID-19. Clones were sequenced by immunoSEQ multiplex PCR, and TCRdb holds only the in-frame ones, with some missing. This sample has about 140,000 clones, with around 85% found just once. Sequencing was performed on peripheral blood. These receptors originate from a man between 45 and 60 years old with acute or convalescent COVID-19.

The genes are TRBV5-4 and TRBJ2-2; D perhaps matches TRBD1 (5 bases). CDR1 is SGHNT, CDR2 YYREEE, per germline (reference sequence). The V and J ends lost 4 bases and 0 bases respectively, with 10 bases between them. The CDR3 runs to 15 residues. CDR3 DNA sequence: TGTGCCAGCAGCACCCAGGGAACGAACACCGGGGAGCTGTTTTTT. This encodes CASSTQGTNTGELFF.

The CDR3 loop is CAWSAGGGYTF. In DNA, the CDR3 is TGTGCCTGGAGTGCAGGGGGTGGCTACACCTTC. The chain is built from TRBV30 and TRBJ1-2; 7 positions agree with TRBD1. The CDR3 is 11 residues long. The germline CDR1 and CDR2 sequences are GTSNPN and SVGIG (reference sequence). V was pared by 1 base and J by 7 bases, with 0 bases of the junction left unmatched.

This chain uses TRBV5-1 with TRBJ2-5, with 9 bases identical to TRBD2. The CDR3 totals 15 residues. The trim removed 4 bases at V and 5 bases at J, leaving 9 bases unmatched. CDR1 SGHRS and CDR2 YFSETQ come from the germline V gene. The CDR3: CASSGGGDTGETQYF. As DNA, the CDR3 is TGCGCCAGCAGCGGCGGGGGGGACACCGGGGAGACCCAGTACTTC.

V usage is TRBV7-2 and J usage is TRBJ1-5; the match to TRBD1 covers 7 bases. V shed 5 bases, J shed 6 bases, and the junction held 10 bases outside the gene matches. Per germline, CDR1 SGHTA and CDR2 FQGNSA. The length of the CDR3 is 15 residues. The CDR3 region has the DNA TGTGCCAGCAGCACTGACAGGGCGTTCAGTCAGCCCCAGCATTTT. As protein: CASSTDRAFSQPQHF.

This chain links TRBV28 with TRBJ2-7; possibly TRBD2 for D (5 bases). Germline CDR1 reads MDHEN; CDR2 reads SYDVKM. Deletions cut 5 bases from V and 4 bases from J, with 6 bases between. The CDR3 has 11 amino acids. The CDR3 spells CASSRGYEQYF. The CDR3 DNA sequence: TGTGCCAGCAGTCGGGGATACGAGCAGTACTTC.

V gene TRBV10-3 combines with J gene TRBJ2-1; possibly TRBD1 for D (6 bases). Trimming cost V 0 bases and J 7 bases, with 7 bases left between them. Germline assignment: CDR1 ENHRY and CDR2 SYGVKD. CDR3 length equals 13 residues. CDR3 protein: CAISESDSNEQFF. CDR3 DNA: TGTGCCATCAGTGAGTCGGACAGTAATGAGCAGTTCTTC.

V and J are TRBV19 and TRBJ1-6; 8 bases are a match to TRBD1. There are 16 residues in the CDR3. CDR1 LNHDA and CDR2 SQIVND come from the germline V gene (reference sequence). V dropped 5 bases and J dropped 4; count of bases not matched to a gene: 7. CDR3 amino acids: CASSLTGGSYNSPLHF. CDR3 coding DNA: TGTGCCAGTAGTCTAACAGGGGGATCATATAATTCACCCCTCCACTTT.

This chain joins TRBV6-5 and TRBJ1-5, with D maybe TRBD1 (5 bases). The CDR3 has 16 residues. CDR1 and CDR2 (germline): MNHEY, SVGAGI. V dropped 0 bases and J dropped 3 bases, with 12 bases sitting between them. CDR3 residues: CASSYSGALDNQPQHF. The CDR3 region has the DNA TGTGCCAGCAGTTACTCAGGGGCCCTAGACAATCAGCCCCAGCATTTT.

This chain connects TRBV6-5 to TRBJ2-1; D possibly corresponds to TRBD2 (5 bases). The V end was cut by 11 bases, the J end by 5 bases, with 7 bases between. Germline loops: CDR1 MNHEY, CDR2 SVGAGI. This CDR3 has 10 amino acids. The CDR3 nucleotides read TGTGCCGCCGGGGACAATGAGCAGTTCTTC. As protein: CAAGDNEQFF.

This sequence joins TRBV7-9 and TRBJ2-7, with D tentatively TRBD1 (5 bases). Trimming took 5 bases from V and 5 from J, leaving 10 bases between them. The germline gives CDR1 SEHNR, CDR2 FQNEAQ (reference sequence). The length of the CDR3 is 12 residues. CDR3: CASSPGFDEQYF. The CDR3 DNA is TGTGCCAGCAGCCCAGGGTTCGACGAGCAGTACTTC.